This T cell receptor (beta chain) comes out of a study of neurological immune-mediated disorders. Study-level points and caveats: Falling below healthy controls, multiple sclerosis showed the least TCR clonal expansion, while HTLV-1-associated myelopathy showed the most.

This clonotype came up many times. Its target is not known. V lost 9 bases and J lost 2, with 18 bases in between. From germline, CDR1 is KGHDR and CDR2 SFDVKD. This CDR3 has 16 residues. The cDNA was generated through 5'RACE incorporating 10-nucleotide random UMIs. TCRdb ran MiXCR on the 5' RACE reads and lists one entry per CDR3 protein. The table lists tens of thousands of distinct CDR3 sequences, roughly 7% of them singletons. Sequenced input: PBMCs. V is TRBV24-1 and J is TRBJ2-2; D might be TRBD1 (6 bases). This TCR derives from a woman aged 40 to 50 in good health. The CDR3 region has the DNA TGTGCCACCGGAATGGAGACAGGACTTAACACCGGGGAGCTGTTTTTT. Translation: CATGMETGLNTGELFF.